This T cell receptor (beta chain) was identified during a study of neurological immune-mediated disorders. TCRdb used MiXCR to reprocess the 5' RACE reads, holding one entry per CDR3 protein. The sample records about 59,000 distinct CDR3 sequences, roughly 3.3% being singletons. This clonotype was seen many times. Looked up from germline, CDR1 is SGHVS and CDR2 is FNYEAQ. The CDR3 is made up of 16 amino acids. Deletions cut 1 base from V and 8 bases from J, with 17 bases between. The sample was PBMCs. The receptor's source is a woman aged 25 to 39 with multiple sclerosis. The chain employs TRBV7-6 and TRBJ1-4; a possible D gene is TRBD1 (5 bases). The CDR3 loop is CASSLGAGTMGEKLFF. As DNA, the CDR3 is TGTGCCAGCAGCTTAGGGGCCGGGACGATGGGAGAAAAACTGTTTTTT.